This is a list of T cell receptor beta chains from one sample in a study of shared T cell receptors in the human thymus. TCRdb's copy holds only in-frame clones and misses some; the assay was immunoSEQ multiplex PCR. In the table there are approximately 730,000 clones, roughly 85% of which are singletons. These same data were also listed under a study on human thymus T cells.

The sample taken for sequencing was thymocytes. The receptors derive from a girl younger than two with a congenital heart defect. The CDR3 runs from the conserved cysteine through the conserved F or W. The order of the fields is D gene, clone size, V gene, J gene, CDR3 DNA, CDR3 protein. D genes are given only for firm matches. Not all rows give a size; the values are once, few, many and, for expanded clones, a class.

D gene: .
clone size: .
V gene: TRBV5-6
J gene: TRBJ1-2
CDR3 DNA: TGTGCCAGCAGCCCTCGGGTCGATCGGGGCTACACCTTC
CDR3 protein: CASSPRVDRGYTF

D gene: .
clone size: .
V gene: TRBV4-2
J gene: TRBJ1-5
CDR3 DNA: TGTGCCAGCAGCCAAGATCGAGCTGAGAGAGGGAGCAATCAGCCCCAGCATTTT
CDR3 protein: CASSQDRAERGSNQPQHF

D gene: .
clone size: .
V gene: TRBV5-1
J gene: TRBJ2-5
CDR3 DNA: TGCGCCAGCAGCTTTAGCGGAAAAGAGACCCAGTACTTC
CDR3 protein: CASSFSGKETQYF

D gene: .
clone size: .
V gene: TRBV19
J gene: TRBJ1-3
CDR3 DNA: TGTGCCAGTAGTATGGCGGACACCATATATTTT
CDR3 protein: CASSMADTIYF

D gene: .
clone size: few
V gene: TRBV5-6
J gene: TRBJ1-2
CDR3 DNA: TGTGCCAGCAGCGGGGTCCGCGGAGGATCTTATGGCTACACCTTC
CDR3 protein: CASSGVRGGSYGYTF

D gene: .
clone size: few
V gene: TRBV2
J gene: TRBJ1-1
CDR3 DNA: TGTGCCAGCAGTACTAATCGGTTGAACACTGAAGCTTTCTTT
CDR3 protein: CASSTNRLNTEAFF

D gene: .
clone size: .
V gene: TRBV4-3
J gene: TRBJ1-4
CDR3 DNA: TGCGCCAGCAGCCAAAATTCGGGTTTTAATGAAAAACTGTTTTTT
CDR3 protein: CASSQNSGFNEKLFF

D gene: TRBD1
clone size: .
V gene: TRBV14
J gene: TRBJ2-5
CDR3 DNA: TGTGCCAGCAGCCAAGGAGCCGGGACAGCCCAAGAGACCCAGTACTTC
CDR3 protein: CASSQGAGTAQETQYF

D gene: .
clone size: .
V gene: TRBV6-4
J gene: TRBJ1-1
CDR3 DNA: TGTGCCAGCAGTGAATCGAGTAAGACAGCAAACACTGAAGCTTTCTTT
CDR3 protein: CASSESSKTANTEAFF

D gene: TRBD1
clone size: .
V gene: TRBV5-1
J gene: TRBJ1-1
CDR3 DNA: TGCGCCAGCAGCTTAAGACCACCGGACAGGAAGGACACTGAAGCTTTCTTT
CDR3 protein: CASSLRPPDRKDTEAFF

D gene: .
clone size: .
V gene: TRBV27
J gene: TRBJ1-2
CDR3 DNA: TGTGCCAGCAGTTCCCTGCGGGGGGCCGGGGGCTACACCTTC
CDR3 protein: CASSSLRGAGGYTF

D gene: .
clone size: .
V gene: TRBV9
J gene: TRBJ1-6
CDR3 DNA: TGTGCCAGCAGCGCGACCTTGACAGCTGCCTTTTCACCCCTCCACTTT
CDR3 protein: CASSATLTAAFSPLHF

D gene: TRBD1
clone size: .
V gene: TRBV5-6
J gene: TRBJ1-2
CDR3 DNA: TGTGCCAGCAGCTTGGTACGGGGGACAGGGCTTGGCGGCTACACCTTC
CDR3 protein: CASSLVRGTGLGGYTF

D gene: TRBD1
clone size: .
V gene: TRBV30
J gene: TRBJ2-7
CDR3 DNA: TGTGCCTGGAGTGCGGCTGAGGGGGCCGGGATTTACGAGCAGTACTTC
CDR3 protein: CAWSAAEGAGIYEQYF

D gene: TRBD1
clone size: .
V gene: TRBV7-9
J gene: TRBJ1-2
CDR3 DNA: TGTGCCAGCAGCTTAGGGGACAGGCCACCCCCTAACTATGGCTACACCTTC
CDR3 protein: CASSLGDRPPPNYGYTF

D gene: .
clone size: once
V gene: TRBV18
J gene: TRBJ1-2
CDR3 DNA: TGTGCCAGCTCACCAAATCCGGGGTTGTTGAACTTC
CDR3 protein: CASSPNPGLLNF

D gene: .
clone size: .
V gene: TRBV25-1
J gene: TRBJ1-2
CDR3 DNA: TGTGCCAGCAGTGACAATGGTTCGGAGGAGGGCCACACCTTC
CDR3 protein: CASSDNGSEEGHTF

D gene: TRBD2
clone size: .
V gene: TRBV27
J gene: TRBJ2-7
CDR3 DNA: TGTGCCAGCCGGGCCACGGGAGGGAAGCGCTACGAGCAGTACTTC
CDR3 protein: CASRATGGKRYEQYF

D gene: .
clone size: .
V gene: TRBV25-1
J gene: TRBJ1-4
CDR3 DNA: TGTGCCAGCAGTGAAACCAGGGATGGAGAAAAACTGTTTTTT
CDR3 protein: CASSETRDGEKLFF

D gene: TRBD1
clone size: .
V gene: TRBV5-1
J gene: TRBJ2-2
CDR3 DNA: TGCGCCAGCAGCAGGACAGGGGTCCGTTTCGGGGAGCTGTTTTTT
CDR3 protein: CASSRTGVRFGELFF

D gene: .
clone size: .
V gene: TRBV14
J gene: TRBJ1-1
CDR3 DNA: TGTGCCAGCAGCCCTCTTATTTCAGAGAACACTGAAGCTTTCTTT
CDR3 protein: CASSPLISENTEAFF

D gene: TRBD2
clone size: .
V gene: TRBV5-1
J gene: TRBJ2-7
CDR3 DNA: TGCGCCAGCAGCCCCACTAGCGGGGCTTCCTACGAGCAGTACTTC
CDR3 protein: CASSPTSGASYEQYF

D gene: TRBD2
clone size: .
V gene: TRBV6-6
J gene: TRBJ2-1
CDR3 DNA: TGTGCCAGCAGTCCGACCTTAGCGGGGAACACCAATGAGCAGTTCTTC
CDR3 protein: CASSPTLAGNTNEQFF

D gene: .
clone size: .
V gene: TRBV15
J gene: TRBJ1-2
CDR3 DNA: TGTGCCACCAGCAGAGATCTGGGGGGATCCTATGGCTACACCTTC
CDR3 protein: CATSRDLGGSYGYTF

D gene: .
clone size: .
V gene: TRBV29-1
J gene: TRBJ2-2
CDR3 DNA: TGCAGCGTTCGGGCCGGGGAGCTGTTTTTT
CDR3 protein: CSVRAGELFF

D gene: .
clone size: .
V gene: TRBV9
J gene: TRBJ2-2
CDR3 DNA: TGTGCCAGCAGCGTAGAAGACTTCAACACCGGGGAGCTGTTTTTT
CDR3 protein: CASSVEDFNTGELFF

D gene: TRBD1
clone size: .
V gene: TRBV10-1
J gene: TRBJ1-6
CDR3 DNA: TGCGCCAGCAGTGATGGACAGGCCAAGGGGGGCCTCCACTTT
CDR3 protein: CASSDGQAKGGLHF

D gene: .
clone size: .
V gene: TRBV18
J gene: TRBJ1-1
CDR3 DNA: TGTGCCAGCTCACCACCGGGAGGGCCAGGGACTGAAGCTTTCTTT
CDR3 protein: CASSPPGGPGTEAFF

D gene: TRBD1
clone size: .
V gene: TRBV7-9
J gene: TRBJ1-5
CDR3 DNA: TGTGCCAGCAGCATGTCTTCGCGCGGGACAGGCGATAGCAATCAGCCCCAGCATTTT
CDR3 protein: CASSMSSRGTGDSNQPQHF

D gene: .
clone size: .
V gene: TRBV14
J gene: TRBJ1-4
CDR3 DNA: TGTGCCAGCAGCCAACCGAATACAGGGACTAATGAAAAACTGTTTTTT
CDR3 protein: CASSQPNTGTNEKLFF